A selection of T cell receptor beta chains follows, all from one sample in a study of T cell responses to AZD1222 COVID-19 vaccine. TCRdb keeps only in-frame clones here, not all; method: immunoSEQ multiplex PCR. The table includes about 120,000 clones, just under 90% detected once. The material sequenced was peripheral blood, taken on day 0 of AZD1222 vaccination. Receptors were obtained from an adult in good health. CDR3s include the opening cysteine and the closing phenylalanine or tryptophan. D genes are given only for firm matches. Clone size is not always given. Where it is, it says once, few, many or a class for expanded clones.

.	.	TRBJ2-3	TRBV7-6	CASSSRTGTDTQYF	TGTGCCAGCAGCTCCCGGACTGGCACAGATACGCAGTATTTT
once	.	TRBJ1-5	TRBV19	CASSGLGQPQHF	TGTGCCAGTAGCGGACTCGGTCAGCCCCAGCATTTT
.	TRBD2	TRBJ2-1	TRBV9	CASSVRLAGDEQFF	TGTGCCAGCAGCGTAAGACTAGCGGGAGACGAGCAGTTCTTC
.	.	TRBJ1-1	TRBV9	CASSPGWAEAPEAFF	TGTGCCAGCAGCCCCGGGTGGGCGGAGGCTCCTGAAGCTTTCTTT
.	TRBD1	TRBJ2-3	TRBV18	CASSPGQGAIDTQYF	TGTGCCAGCTCACCGGGACAGGGGGCTATAGATACGCAGTATTTT
.	TRBD2	TRBJ2-3	TRBV30	CAWTSGLDTQYF	TGTGCCTGGACTAGCGGGTTGGATACGCAGTATTTT
few	TRBD1	TRBJ2-3	TRBV28	CAISGTGRSDTQYF	TGTGCCATCTCCGGGACAGGGCGGAGTGATACGCAGTATTTT
.	TRBD2	TRBJ2-5	TRBV14	CASSQPSLAGGSPYQETQYF	TGTGCCAGCAGCCAACCTTCCCTAGCGGGAGGTTCCCCGTACCAAGAGACCCAGTACTTC
few	.	TRBJ1-5	TRBV28	CASRRQGGGCHF	TGTGCCAGCAGGCGACAAGGGGGTGGTTGCCATTTT
once	.	TRBJ1-1	TRBV12-3/TRBV12-4	CASSIRQDTEAFF	TGTGCCAGCAGTATTCGACAGGACACTGAAGCTTTCTTT
.	.	TRBJ2-7	TRBV7-9	CASSLVVGTASSYEQYF	TGTGCCAGCAGCTTAGTGGTTGGGACGGCGAGCTCCTACGAGCAGTACTTC
.	TRBD1	TRBJ1-1	TRBV2	CASRGRQGRTEAFF	TGTGCCAGCAGGGGACGACAGGGTAGGACTGAAGCTTTCTTT
.	TRBD1	TRBJ1-5	TRBV29-1	CSVGQGGNQPQHF	TGCAGCGTTGGACAGGGTGGCAATCAGCCCCAGCATTTT
.	.	TRBJ2-6	TRBV6-2/TRBV6-3	CASSLDRGGANVLTF	TGTGCCAGCAGCCTAGACCGAGGTGGGGCCAACGTCCTGACTTTC
.	TRBD2	TRBJ2-1	TRBV19	CASSRPGTSGRAGEQFF	TGTGCCAGTAGTCGTCCCGGGACTAGCGGGAGGGCCGGTGAGCAGTTCTTC
.	.	TRBJ2-7	TRBV5-1	CASSPRWMASVRATWEQYF	TGCGCCAGCTCCCCCCGTTGGATGGCTAGTGTCAGAGCTACGTGGGAGCAGTACTTC
once	.	TRBJ2-2	TRBV7-2	CASSPTRIPGELFF	TGTGCCAGCAGCCCCACTAGGATCCCCGGGGAGCTGTTTTTT
.	.	TRBJ2-7	TRBV6-5	CASSIQALSCEQYF	TGTGCCAGCAGCATCCAGGCCCTCTCCTGCGAGCAGTACTTC
.	.	TRBJ1-5	TRBV28	CASSLSLGVGNQPQHF	TGTGCCAGCAGTCTAAGTCTGGGGGTGGGAAATCAGCCCCAGCATTTT
once	TRBD1	TRBJ1-4	TRBV19	CASSNRGPREKLFF	TGTGCCAGTAGTAACAGGGGGCCAAGGGAAAAACTGTTTTTT
.	TRBD2	TRBJ2-1	TRBV24-1	CATSVDSWTSGSPYNEQFF	TGTGCCACCAGTGTCGATTCCTGGACTAGCGGGAGCCCATACAATGAGCAGTTCTTC
once	TRBD1	TRBJ1-2	TRBV4-1	CASSQDLRQGDGYTF	TGCGCCAGCAGCCAAGATCTAAGACAGGGGGATGGCTACACCTTC
once	.	TRBJ2-1	TRBV7-9	CASTNGGLAQYNEQFF	TGTGCCAGCACCAACGGGGGGCTAGCGCAATACAATGAGCAGTTCTTC
.	.	TRBJ1-4	TRBV28	CASRIGFEKLFF	TGTGCCAGCAGGATAGGTTTTGAAAAACTGTTTTTT
.	.	TRBJ1-1	TRBV4-1	CASSGGSDLMNTEAFF	TGCGCCAGCAGTGGGGGTTCAGACCTCATGAACACTGAAGCTTTCTTT
.	TRBD1	TRBJ1-6	TRBV9	CASTEGTGANSPLHF	TGTGCCAGCACCGAGGGGACAGGGGCTAATTCACCCCTCCACTTT
.	.	TRBJ1-3	TRBV3-1/TRBV3-2	CASSLTRLGVSGNTIYF	TGTGCCAGCAGCCTAACAAGATTGGGAGTCTCTGGAAACACCATATATTTT
.	.	TRBJ1-1	TRBV28	CASSLSENTEAFF	TGTGCCAGCAGTTTATCCGAGAACACTGAAGCTTTCTTT
.	.	TRBJ1-1	TRBV2	CASKETEGGGTEAFF	TGTGCCAGCAAGGAGACAGAGGGCGGAGGCACTGAAGCTTTCTTT
.	TRBD1	TRBJ2-7	TRBV28	CASSTTGVDHEQYF	TGTGCCAGCAGTACTACAGGGGTAGACCACGAGCAGTACTTC
.	.	TRBJ1-5	TRBV7-9	CASSQWDTSQPQHF	TGTGCCAGCAGCCAATGGGACACCAGCCAGCCCCAGCATTTT
.	.	TRBJ1-2	TRBV6-1	CASSEVRDYGYTF	TGTGCCAGCAGTGAAGTTCGGGATTATGGCTACACCTTC
.	TRBD1	TRBJ2-2	TRBV9	CASSVGQGAQTGELFF	TGTGCCAGCAGCGTAGGACAGGGGGCACAAACCGGGGAGCTGTTTTTT
.	TRBD1	TRBJ1-6	TRBV6-2/TRBV6-3	CASSSGTGVSSPLHF	TGTGCCAGCAGTTCCGGGACAGGGGTAAGCTCACCCCTCCACTTT
.	.	TRBJ1-2	TRBV28	CASSPGTYGYTF	TGTGCCAGCAGCCCAGGAACCTATGGCTACACCTTC
.	TRBD1	TRBJ1-1	TRBV19	CASSTDRGYTEAFF	TGTGCCAGTAGTACAGACAGGGGCTACACTGAAGCTTTCTTT
few	TRBD1	TRBJ2-2	TRBV5-8	CASSFPLRGRTGELFF	TGTGCCAGCAGCTTCCCCCTCAGGGGGCGAACCGGGGAGCTGTTTTTT
once	.	TRBJ2-1	TRBV7-2	CASSRSADSYNEQFF	TGTGCCAGCAGCCGGAGCGCCGACTCCTACAATGAGCAGTTCTTC
.	.	TRBJ2-5	TRBV3-1/TRBV3-2	CASSQEKTGFETQYF	TGTGCCAGCAGCCAAGAGAAAACAGGGTTTGAGACCCAGTACTTC
.	TRBD1	TRBJ1-4	TRBV5-1	CASSPGQKNEKLFF	TGCGCCAGCAGCCCGGGACAGAAGAATGAAAAACTGTTTTTT
.	.	TRBJ1-5	TRBV6-5	CASSYSFGQPQHF	TGTGCCAGCAGTTACTCGTTCGGCCAGCCCCAGCATTTT
.	.	TRBJ2-7	TRBV6-5	CASSYRATGYEQYF	TGTGCCAGCAGTTATCGTGCCACCGGCTACGAGCAGTACTTC
once	TRBD2	TRBJ2-1	TRBV9	CASSGAGTSGRYNEQFF	TGTGCCAGCAGCGGAGCCGGGACTAGCGGGAGATACAATGAGCAGTTCTTC